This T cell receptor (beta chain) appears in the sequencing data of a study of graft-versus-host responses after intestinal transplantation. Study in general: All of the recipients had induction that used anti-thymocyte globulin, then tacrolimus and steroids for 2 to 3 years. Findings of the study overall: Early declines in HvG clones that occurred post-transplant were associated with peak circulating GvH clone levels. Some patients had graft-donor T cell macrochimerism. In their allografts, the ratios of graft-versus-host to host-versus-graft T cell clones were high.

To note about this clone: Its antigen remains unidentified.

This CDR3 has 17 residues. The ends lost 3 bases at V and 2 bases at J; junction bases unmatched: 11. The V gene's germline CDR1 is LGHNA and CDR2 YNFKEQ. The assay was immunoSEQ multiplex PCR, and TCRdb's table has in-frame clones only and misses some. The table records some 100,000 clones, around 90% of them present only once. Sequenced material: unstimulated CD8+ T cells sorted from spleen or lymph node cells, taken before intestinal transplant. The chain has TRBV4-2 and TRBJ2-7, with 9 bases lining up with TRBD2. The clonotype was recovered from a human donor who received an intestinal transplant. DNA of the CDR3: TGTGCCAGCAGCCAGCCTTCGTGGCGGGGGGGAACCTACGAGCAGTACTTC. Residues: CASSQPSWRGGTYEQYF.